Each of the 30 T cell receptor beta chains below was sequenced from the same sample in a study of Ad26.COV2.S vaccination and SARS-CoV-2 variants. Method: immunoSEQ multiplex PCR; TCRdb's copy keeps in-frame clones and lacks some. The sample yields about half a million clones, nearly 90% seen once. Treatment noted: 15 to 20 received Ad26.COV2.S at low or high dose, single or two shots; a few received placebo; per-sample allocation not given. It was on day 63 after the first vaccine or placebo injection that samples were taken. This specimen was peripheral blood, taken in a trial of Ad26.COV2.S vaccine versus placebo. Receptors originate from a person between 18 and 60 years old who received the Ad26.COV2.S COVID-19 vaccine or a placebo.

The rearrangement links TRBV6-5 to TRBJ2-2; TRBD1 agrees at 9 bases. The CDR3 consists of 15 residues. Trimming took 4 bases from V and 5 from J; bases not matched to a gene: 5. In germline, CDR1 is MNHEY, CDR2 SVGAGI. This CDR3 is CASSSGTGWTGELFF. CDR3 nucleotides: TGTGCCAGCAGTTCCGGGACAGGGTGGACCGGGGAGCTGTTTTTT.

The chain is built from TRBV19 and TRBJ1-5; D gene unclear. Between the trimmed V and J ends, which lost 0 bases and 5 bases, there was a span of 8 bases. The germline V gene has CDR1 LNHDA and CDR2 SQIVND (reference sequence). This CDR3 has 14 amino acids. In DNA form, the CDR3 reads TGTGCCAGTAGTATAGATACAGCCTATCAGCCCCAGCATTTT. Protein sequence: CASSIDTAYQPQHF.

This clone was detected once. The chain combines TRBV10-2 with TRBJ2-3; no clear D. This CDR3 is 13 amino acids long. The V end lost 6 bases, the J end lost 4 bases, and 11 bases lay between the germline ends. CDR1 is WSHSY and CDR2 is SAAADI in the germline V gene. DNA of the CDR3: TGCGCCAGCAGCTATAGCATTCCAGATACGCAGTATTTT. It translates to CASSYSIPDTQYF.

V is TRBV6-2 or TRBV6-3 and J is TRBJ1-1; tentative D call: TRBD1 (6 bases). The CDR3 totals 14 residues. Trimming pared 4 bases from V and 9 bases from J, leaving 18 bases between. The germline CDR1 and CDR2 sequences are MNHEY and SVGEGT. CDR3 residues: CASSSSLGTRKAFF. The CDR3 DNA is TGTGCCAGCAGTTCCTCGCTGGGGACACGAAAAGCTTTCTTT.

The chain combines TRBV7-3 with TRBJ2-2; no reliable D call. The germline V gene has CDR1 SGHTA and CDR2 FQGTGA. The V gene lost 0 bases and the J gene lost 7 bases, with 12 bases spanning the gap. This CDR3 has 15 residues. The chain's CDR3 is CASSLTRTDGGELFF. CDR3 nucleotide sequence: TGTGCCAGCAGCTTAACCCGAACGGACGGCGGGGAGCTGTTTTTT.

J is TRBJ1-5 and V is TRBV3-1 (or the pseudogene TRBV3-2); D call uncertain. This CDR3 has 12 amino acids. CDR1 LGHDT and CDR2 YNNKEL come from the germline V gene (reference sequence). Deletions cut 3 bases from V and 7 bases from J, with 7 bases between. The CDR3 reads CASSHGTQPQHF. The DNA for the CDR3 is TGTGCCAGCAGCCATGGAACACAGCCCCAGCATTTT.

The CDR3, as DNA: TGCAGCTTCTTAAGGGGGGATGGCTACACCTTC. Amino acids: CSFLRGDGYTF. The V gene is TRBV29-1, the J gene TRBJ1-2; D is possibly TRBD1 (6 bases). Trimming removed 8 bases at V and 6 bases at J, with 13 bases between. Looked up from germline, CDR1 is SQVTM and CDR2 is ANQGSEA. The CDR3 has 11 residues.

The V and J genes are TRBV28 and TRBJ2-1, with TRBD2 matching 9 bases. The trim removed 6 bases at V and 8 bases at J, leaving 8 bases unmatched. Germline V gene data show CDR1 as MDHEN and CDR2 as SYDVKM. This CDR3 comprises 14 residues. CDR3 loop: CASRVAGVLDEQFF. The CDR3 bases are TGTGCCAGCAGGGTAGCGGGAGTCTTGGATGAGCAGTTCTTC.

V usage is TRBV15 and J usage is TRBJ2-7; D is unresolved. The CDR3 consists of 15 residues. The germline V gene has CDR1 LNHNV and CDR2 YYDKDF (reference sequence). The V and J ends lost 0 bases and 6 bases respectively, with 15 bases between them. The CDR3 coding sequence is TGTGCCACCAGCAGAGACCCCGCGGCATGGATCGAGCAGTACTTC. Protein sequence: CATSRDPAAWIEQYF.

J is TRBJ2-5 and V is TRBV7-8, with D perhaps matching TRBD1 (6 bases). CDR3 length: 14 residues. The V end was cut by 5 bases, the J end by 1 base, with 11 bases between. Per the germline V gene, CDR1 is SGHVS and CDR2 is FQNEAQ. The CDR3 DNA follows: TGTGCCAGCAGCCATAGGGGGTTCCAAGAGACCCAGTACTTC. Translating it yields CASSHRGFQETQYF.

The rearrangement uses TRBV11-2 and TRBJ2-2, with no clear D. Germline V CDR1 and CDR2: SGHAT, FQNNGV. Trimming cost V 4 bases and J 6 bases, with 6 bases left between them. This CDR3 spans 12 amino acids. The CDR3 loop reads CASSSAAGELFF. CDR3 coding DNA: TGTGCCAGCAGCTCCGCCGCCGGGGAGCTGTTTTTT.

The chain links TRBV9 to TRBJ2-1; D call uncertain. Per the germline V gene, CDR1 is SGDLS and CDR2 is YYNGEE. The CDR3 loop spans 15 amino acids. V was clipped by 1 base and J by 0 bases, with 8 bases between them. CDR3: CASSVLGSSYNEQFF. As DNA, the CDR3 is TGTGCCAGCAGCGTACTAGGAAGCTCCTACAATGAGCAGTTCTTC.

CDR3 bases: TGTGCCAGTACCGTGGGCAGGAGGAACACTGAAGCTTTCTTT. Translation: CASTVGRRNTEAFF. V usage is TRBV19 and J usage is TRBJ1-1; D gene uncertain. Between the trimmed V and J ends, which lost 7 bases and 1 base, there was a span of 13 bases. This CDR3 comprises 14 residues. The germline gives CDR1 LNHDA, CDR2 SQIVND (reference sequence). Full variable domain (outside the CDR3, taken from reference TRBV19 and TRBJ1-1): DGGITQSPKYLFRKEGQNVTLSCEQNLNHDAMYWYRQDPGQGLRLIYYSQIVNDFQKGDIAEGYSVSREKKESFPLTVTSAQKNPTAFYLCASTVGRRNTEAFFGQGTRLTVV.

J is TRBJ2-1 and V is TRBV28; D uncertain. Germline values: CDR1 MDHEN, CDR2 SYDVKM. V was pared by 4 bases and J by 7 bases, with 17 bases between. The CDR3 extends over 15 amino acids. CDR3 sequence: CASSSHRYSVNEQFF. The CDR3 DNA is TGTGCCAGCAGTTCCCACCGTTACTCGGTTAATGAGCAGTTCTTC.

This clone was detected only once. J is TRBJ1-2 and V is TRBV5-1; weak D call: TRBD1 (5 bases). Germline V gene lookup returns CDR1 SGHRS and CDR2 YFSETQ. Trimming took 0 bases from V and 4 from J, leaving 10 bases between them. This CDR3 has 14 amino acids. CDR3: CASSLAGGLYGYTF. The CDR3 DNA is TGCGCCAGCAGCTTGGCGGGGGGTCTCTATGGCTACACCTTC.

V gene TRBV18 combines with J gene TRBJ1-2; TRBD1 matches at 9 bases. The junction had 4 bases not matched to a gene; V was cut back by 0 bases and J by 2 bases. The germline CDR1 and CDR2 sequences are KGHSH and LQKENI. The CDR3 loop spans 16 amino acids. CDR3 nucleotides: TGTGCCAGCTCACCACCGAAGACAGGGGGAAACTATGGCTACACCTTC. Amino acids: CASSPPKTGGNYGYTF.

V is TRBV29-1 and J is TRBJ2-7, with unresolved D. Germline V gene sequence: CDR1 SQVTM, CDR2 ANQGSEA. Trimming cost V 4 bases and J 5 bases, with 15 bases left between them. The CDR3 sequence is 13 residues long. Here the CDR3 DNA reads TGCAGCGTTGCTCGCATTCAAACGGACGAGCAGTACTTC. As protein: CSVARIQTDEQYF.

This chain uses TRBV6-5 with TRBJ1-1; TRBD1 agrees at 7 bases. Per the germline V gene, CDR1 is MNHEY and CDR2 is SVGAGI. The CDR3 covers 16 residues. After removal of 0 bases from V and 3 bases from J, the junction contained 7 bases not matched to a gene. In DNA, the CDR3 is TGTGCCAGCAGTTACTCGACAGGGCCCCTGCACACTGAAGCTTTCTTT. It codes for CASSYSTGPLHTEAFF.

V usage is TRBV3-1 (or the pseudogene TRBV3-2) and J usage is TRBJ2-5; D is unresolved. Trimming stripped 4 bases from V and 9 bases from J, with 15 bases between. CDR1 is LGHDT and CDR2 is YNNKEL in the germline V gene (reference sequence). This CDR3 is 13 amino acids long. For the CDR3, the DNA is TGTGCCAGCAGCCCCCTTAATGTAGCTTCCCAGTACTTC. Protein product: CASSPLNVASQYF.

The chain joins TRBV15 to TRBJ1-5; D is uncertain. Germline CDR1 LNHNV, CDR2 YYDKDF (reference sequence). V was shortened by 3 bases and J by 0 bases, with 12 bases between the two germline ends. The CDR3 spans 16 residues. The CDR3 DNA sequence: TGTGCCACCAGCAGCCAGGACGGCCATAGCAATCAGCCCCAGCATTTT. This encodes CATSSQDGHSNQPQHF. The variable domain in full, with the rest retrieved from reference TRBV15 and TRBJ1-5, is DAMVIQNPRYQVTQFGKPVTLSCSQTLNHNVMYWYQQKSSQAPKLLFHYYDKDFNNEADTPDNFQSRRPNTSFCFLDIRSPGLGDTAMYLCATSSQDGHSNQPQHFGDGTRLSIL.

This chain connects TRBV19 to TRBJ2-4; D perhaps matches TRBD1 (7 bases). In germline, CDR1 is LNHDA, CDR2 SQIVND (reference sequence). V lost 3 bases, J lost 1 base, and 16 bases lay in between. The CDR3 has 17 amino acids. The CDR3 here is CASSIPTGAGAKNIQYF. The CDR3 DNA reads TGTGCCAGTAGTATTCCTACAGGGGCGGGGGCCAAAAACATTCAGTACTTC.

This sequence joins TRBV29-1 and TRBJ2-5; a possible D gene is TRBD2 (6 bases). CDR1 and CDR2 from the germline V gene are SQVTM and ANQGSEA. The ends were cut back, 3 bases at V and 4 bases at J, with 12 bases in the middle. The CDR3 sequence is 13 residues long. The CDR3 nucleotides are TGCAGCGTTGACGGGAGTCCGCTAGAGACCCAGTACTTC. Residues: CSVDGSPLETQYF.

The CDR3 is CASSVSGGPNYEQYF. CDR3 DNA sequence: TGTGCCAGCAGCGTAAGCGGGGGCCCTAACTACGAGCAGTACTTC. The chain is built from TRBV9 and TRBJ2-7; 8 bases align to TRBD2. Germline lookup yields CDR1 SGDLS and CDR2 YYNGEE. With 1 base clipped from V and 3 bases from J, the junction kept 6 bases outside the gene matches. CDR3 length equals 15 residues.

J is TRBJ2-5 and V is TRBV6-5; 8 nucleotides match TRBD2. The CDR3 has 15 residues. The junction had 14 bases not matched to a gene; V was cut back by 7 bases and J by 7 bases. CDR1 is MNHEY, CDR2 SVGAGI, per germline. The CDR3 region has the DNA TGTGCCAGCACCGAGCGGGAGCCCCACCTGGGGACCCAGTACTTC. Amino acid sequence: CASTEREPHLGTQYF.

In nucleotides, the CDR3 is TGTGCCAGCAGAGGGACTAGCCTTGCAGATACGCAGTATTTT. Translation: CASRGTSLADTQYF. The chain links TRBV2 to TRBJ2-3; 9 nucleotides match TRBD2. Germline-derived CDR1 and CDR2 are SNHLY and FYNNEI. J gave up 4 bases and V 6 bases, and 5 bases lay outside the gene matches. The CDR3 runs to 14 residues.

The chain employs TRBV6-1 and TRBJ2-6, with D possibly TRBD1 on 6 matching bases. The V end was cut by 2 bases, the J end by 1 base, with 15 bases between. The CDR3 is 18 amino acids. The germline V gene has CDR1 MNHNS and CDR2 SASEGT. CDR3 nucleotide sequence: TGTGCCAGCAGTGAATCTTGGCAGGGGAGTTCTGGGGCCAACGTCCTGACTTTC. This sequence encodes CASSESWQGSSGANVLTF.

The gene calls are TRBV6-1 and TRBJ1-1; D gene uncertain. Germline V gene lookup returns CDR1 MNHNS and CDR2 SASEGT. The CDR3 contains 14 residues. V dropped 1 base and J dropped 1 base, with 7 bases sitting between them. DNA for the CDR3: TGTGCCAGCAGTGAAGTCAGAGAGAACACTGAAGCTTTCTTT. Protein product: CASSEVRENTEAFF.

The gene calls are TRBV7-9 and TRBJ2-7; D gene ambiguous. V was trimmed by 1 base and J by 6 bases, leaving 10 bases between them. Germline CDR1 SEHNR, CDR2 FQNEAQ (reference sequence). The CDR3 contains 13 residues. CDR3 amino acids: CASSLDVPSEQYF. The DNA for the CDR3 is TGTGCCAGCAGCTTAGACGTCCCAAGCGAGCAGTACTTC.

The rearrangement joins TRBV5-6 to TRBJ1-1; D may be TRBD1 (6 bases). Trimming left V 4 bases short and J 6 bases short, with 10 bases between. The CDR3 extends over 12 amino acids. CDR1 is SGHDT, CDR2 YYEEEE, per germline. In DNA, the CDR3 is TGTGCCAGCAGCACAGGGACCTCTGAAGCTTTCTTT. As protein: CASSTGTSEAFF.

The rearrangement uses TRBV3-1 (or the pseudogene TRBV3-2) and TRBJ2-7, with D maybe TRBD2 (6 bases). CDR3 length equals 14 residues. In germline, CDR1 is LGHDT, CDR2 YNNKEL (reference sequence). Trimming took off 4 bases at V and 2 bases at J, with 12 bases between the two ends. Here the CDR3 reads CASSPRRETYEQYF. The CDR3, as DNA: TGTGCCAGCAGCCCCCGGAGGGAGACCTACGAGCAGTACTTC.